This T cell receptor (beta chain) comes out of a study of regulatory T cells in long-lasting Graves disease. Study-level background: The study counted Graves' disease as persistent given over 5 years of antithyroid drugs and positive TSH receptor antibodies.

CDR3-region Arm-PCR and iRepertoire HTBI primers produced the TCR beta libraries. The authors' processing: Segment identification across samples yielded roughly 62 TRBV and fewer than 15 TRBJ segments. A single record per CDR3 protein comes from TCRdb applying MiXCR to the multiplex PCR reads. These V and J calls rely on TCRdb rather than the paper's analysis. Altogether roughly 450,000 distinct CDR3 sequences are present, 23% being singletons, with the ten largest covering approximately 26%. The time point was: persistent/refractory GD, antithyroid drugs over 5 years with positive TRAb. PBMC-extracted RNA yielded the TCR library. Trimming at V came to 6 bases and at J to 3 bases, leaving 9 bases not matched to a gene. This CDR3 contains 16 residues. Points from the study as a whole: Among samples with persistent disease, TRBV28, TRBJ1-2 and TRBJ2-5 were favored. Sharing of public clonotypes was greater in persistent patients (under 3,000) than in new patients (roughly 1,000).

As concerns this clonotype: Its matching antigen is unknown.

The rearrangement links TRBV12-3 or TRBV12-4 to TRBJ2-2; the match to TRBD2 covers 8 bases. The sequence derives from a female donor with Graves disease. Sequenced here: peripheral blood mononuclear cells (PBMCs), sampled when the disease was refractory, from a patient treated with antithyroid drugs. The CDR3 loop is CASRTRAGDDTGELFF. CDR3 bases: TGTGCCAGCAGGACCAGAGCGGGAGACGACACCGGGGAGCTGTTTTTT.